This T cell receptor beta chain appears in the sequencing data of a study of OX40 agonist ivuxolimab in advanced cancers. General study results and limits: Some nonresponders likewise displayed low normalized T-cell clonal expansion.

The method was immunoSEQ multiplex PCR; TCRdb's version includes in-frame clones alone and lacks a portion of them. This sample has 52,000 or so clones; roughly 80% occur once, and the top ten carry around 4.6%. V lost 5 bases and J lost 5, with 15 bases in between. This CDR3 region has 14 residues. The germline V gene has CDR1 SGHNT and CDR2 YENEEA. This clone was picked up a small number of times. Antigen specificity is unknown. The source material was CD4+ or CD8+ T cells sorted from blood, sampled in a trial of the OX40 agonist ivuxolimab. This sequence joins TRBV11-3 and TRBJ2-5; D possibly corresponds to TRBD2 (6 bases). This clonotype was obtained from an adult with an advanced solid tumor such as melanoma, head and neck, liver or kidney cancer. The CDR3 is CASSPPRGRETQYF. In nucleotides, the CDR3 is TGTGCCAGCAGCCCCCCCCGGGGGAGGGAGACCCAGTACTTC.